Listed below are T cell receptor beta chains from one sample, sequenced in a study of blood T cell repertoires in COVID-19. Assay: immunoSEQ multiplex PCR; the TCRdb copy retains only in-frame clones and omits some. The sample includes around 220,000 clones, roughly 90% of them seen just once. Source material: PBMCs or T cells enriched from blood (not recorded which). The origin of the receptors is a woman in her twenties or thirties with acute COVID-19. Both conserved end residues are part of each CDR3. D genes are given only for firm matches. Expanded clones get a size class; other rows say once, few or many, or leave the size out.

clone size | J gene | D gene | V gene | CDR3 protein | CDR3 DNA
. | TRBJ2-3 | . | TRBV13 | CASSLGQGDTQYF | TGTGCCAGCAGCTTAGGCCAGGGAGATACGCAGTATTTT
few | TRBJ2-3 | TRBD2 | TRBV4-3 | CASSQDIQGPGRVSTDTQYF | TGCGCCAGCAGCCAAGATATACAGGGACCCGGGAGGGTGAGCACAGATACGCAGTATTTT
once | TRBJ2-1 | TRBD1 | TRBV29-1 | CSVEGQGYNEQFF | TGCAGCGTTGAAGGACAGGGGTACAATGAGCAGTTCTTC
. | TRBJ2-5 | . | TRBV18 | CASSLSYQETQYF | TGTGCCAGCTCACTGTCGTACCAAGAGACCCAGTACTTC
. | TRBJ2-1 | TRBD1 | TRBV24-1 | CATSDTGGAGSEQFF | TGTGCCACCAGTGACACAGGGGGAGCAGGCAGTGAGCAGTTCTTC
. | TRBJ1-1 | TRBD1 | TRBV5-6 | CASSPNFGTGSVNTEAFF | TGTGCCAGCAGCCCTAATTTCGGGACAGGGAGTGTGAACACTGAAGCTTTCTTT
. | TRBJ1-2 | . | TRBV28 | CASAVGGGYGYTF | TGTGCCAGCGCCGTAGGGGGTGGCTATGGCTACACCTTC
. | TRBJ2-7 | . | TRBV28 | CASSSGAGHSYEQYF | TGTGCCAGCAGTTCCGGAGCGGGACACTCCTACGAGCAGTACTTC
once | TRBJ2-5 | . | TRBV20-1 | CSASSFRGQETQYF | TGCAGTGCTAGTTCTTTCAGAGGCCAAGAGACCCAGTACTTC
. | TRBJ2-1 | TRBD2 | TRBV18 | CASSPPASDSGGNEQFF | TGTGCCAGCTCACCACCTGCTAGCGACTCCGGGGGGAATGAGCAGTTCTTC
. | TRBJ1-2 | TRBD1 | TRBV28 | CASSPSPQGKWYGYTF | TGTGCCAGCAGCCCTTCTCCACAGGGGAAGTGGTATGGCTACACCTTC
. | TRBJ2-3 | TRBD2 | TRBV4-3 | CASSPPGGSQYF | TGCGCCAGCAGCCCCCCGGGGGGTTCGCAGTATTTT
. | TRBJ2-7 | . | TRBV14 | CASSQSPGHYEQYF | TGTGCCAGCAGCCAATCGCCGGGTCACTACGAGCAGTACTTC
. | TRBJ1-1 | TRBD1 | TRBV10-1 | CASSQGAKAFF | TGCGCCAGCAGCCAGGGGGCGAAAGCTTTCTTT
. | TRBJ1-1 | . | TRBV19 | CASSASPGNTEAFF | TGTGCCAGTAGTGCGTCCCCGGGGAACACTGAAGCTTTCTTT